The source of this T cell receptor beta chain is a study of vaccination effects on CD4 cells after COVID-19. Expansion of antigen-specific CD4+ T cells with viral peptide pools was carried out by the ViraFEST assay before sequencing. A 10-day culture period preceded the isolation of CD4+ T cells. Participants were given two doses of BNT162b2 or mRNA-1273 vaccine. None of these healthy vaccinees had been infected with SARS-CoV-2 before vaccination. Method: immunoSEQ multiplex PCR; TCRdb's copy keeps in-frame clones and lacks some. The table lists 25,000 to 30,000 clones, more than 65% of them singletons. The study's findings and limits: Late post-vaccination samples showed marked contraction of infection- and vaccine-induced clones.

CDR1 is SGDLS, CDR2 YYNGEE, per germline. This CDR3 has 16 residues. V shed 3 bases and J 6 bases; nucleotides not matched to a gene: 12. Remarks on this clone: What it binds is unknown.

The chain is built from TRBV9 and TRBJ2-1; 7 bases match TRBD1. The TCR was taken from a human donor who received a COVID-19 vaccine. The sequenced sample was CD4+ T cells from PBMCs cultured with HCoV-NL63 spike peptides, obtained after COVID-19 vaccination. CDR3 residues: CASSGGPGQLGNEQFF. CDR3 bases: TGTGCCAGCAGCGGCGGACCGGGACAGTTAGGCAATGAGCAGTTCTTC.